This T cell receptor beta chain was identified in a study of T cell responses to AZD1222 COVID-19 vaccine. Study-wide results and limits: Donors in the cohort were predominantly white British and more often female, and clonal diversity was possibly underestimated. Close to half of spike-specific TCRs reportedly recognize unmutated variant regions.

Clones were sequenced by immunoSEQ multiplex PCR, and TCRdb holds only the in-frame ones, with some missing. Of some 79,000 clones listed, over 75% are singletons. The V gene lost 9 bases and the J gene lost 1 base, with 10 bases spanning the gap. The CDR3 loop spans 14 amino acids. Germline values: CDR1 MRHNA, CDR2 SNTAGT. With respect to this clone: Its antigen is undetermined.

The clonotype originates from an adult who received the AZD1222 COVID-19 vaccine. The chain is built from TRBV6-4 and TRBJ2-6; D is unclear. Specimen: peripheral blood, collected 28 days after the second AZD1222 dose. CDR3 residues: CASELPSGANVLTF. The CDR3 coding sequence is TGTGCCAGTGAATTGCCATCTGGGGCCAACGTCCTGACTTTC.